The clone carrying this T cell receptor (beta chain) was counted only a few times. TCRdb called the reads again in MiXCR, with one record for every CDR3 protein. The sample holds around 630,000 distinct CDR3 sequences; roughly a quarter are singletons and the top ten take roughly 8%. The CDR3 sequence is 13 residues long. Germline V lookup: CDR1 MDHEN, CDR2 SYDVKM. V was clipped by 3 bases and J by 7 bases, with 12 bases between them. The data derive from a study of T cell repertoires in cytomegalovirus infection. As for the study in general: Matching HLA type and CMV infection were both indicated by public TCR beta signatures.

The chain carries TRBV28 and TRBJ1-2, with D unresolved. The origin of this receptor is a human donor in good health (CMV status not recorded). Some clones in this sample may be carry-over from other donors' samples. The sequencing input was CD8+ T cells from PBMCs. The CDR3 sequence is CASSFIASGGYTF. The CDR3 nucleotides are TGTGCCAGCAGTTTTATCGCGTCTGGTGGCTACACCTTC.